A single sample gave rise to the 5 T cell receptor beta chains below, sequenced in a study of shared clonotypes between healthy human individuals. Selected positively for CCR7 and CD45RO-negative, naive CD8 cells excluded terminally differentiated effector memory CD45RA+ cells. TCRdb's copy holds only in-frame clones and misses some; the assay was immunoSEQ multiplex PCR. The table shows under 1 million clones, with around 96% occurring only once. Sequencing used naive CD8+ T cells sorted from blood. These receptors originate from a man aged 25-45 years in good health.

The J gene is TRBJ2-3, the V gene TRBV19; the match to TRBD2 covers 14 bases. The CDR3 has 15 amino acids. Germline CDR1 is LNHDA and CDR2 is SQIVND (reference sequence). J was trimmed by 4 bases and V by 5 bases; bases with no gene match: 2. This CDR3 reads CASSPGLAGADTQYF. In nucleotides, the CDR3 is TGTGCCAGTAGTCCGGGACTAGCGGGAGCAGATACGCAGTATTTT.

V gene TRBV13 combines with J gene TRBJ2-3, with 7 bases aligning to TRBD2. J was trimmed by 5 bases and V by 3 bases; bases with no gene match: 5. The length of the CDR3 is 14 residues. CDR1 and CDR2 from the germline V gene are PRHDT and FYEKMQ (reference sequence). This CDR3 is CASSFRGGKDTQYF. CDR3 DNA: TGTGCCAGCAGCTTCCGGGGAGGGAAAGATACGCAGTATTTT.

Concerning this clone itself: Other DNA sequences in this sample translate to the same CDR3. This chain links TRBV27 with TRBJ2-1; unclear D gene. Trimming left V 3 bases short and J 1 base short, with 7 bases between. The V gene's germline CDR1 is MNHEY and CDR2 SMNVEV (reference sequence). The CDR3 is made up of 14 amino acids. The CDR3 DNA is TGTGCCAGCAGTTTGTCGGGTTCCTACAATGAGCAGTTCTTC. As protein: CASSLSGSYNEQFF.

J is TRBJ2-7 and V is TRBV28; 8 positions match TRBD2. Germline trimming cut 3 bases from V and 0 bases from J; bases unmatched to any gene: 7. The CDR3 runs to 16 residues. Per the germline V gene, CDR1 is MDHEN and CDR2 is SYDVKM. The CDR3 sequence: CASSFHGSGSSYEQYF. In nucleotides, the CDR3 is TGTGCCAGCAGTTTTCATGGGAGCGGGAGCTCCTACGAGCAGTACTTC.

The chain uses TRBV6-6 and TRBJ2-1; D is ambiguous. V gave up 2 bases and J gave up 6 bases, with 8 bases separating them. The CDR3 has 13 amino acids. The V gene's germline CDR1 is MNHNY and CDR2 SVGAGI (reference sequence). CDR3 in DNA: TGTGCCAGCAGTTACGCCCATTCCAATGAGCAGTTCTTC. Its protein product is CASSYAHSNEQFF.